The 22 T cell receptor beta chains below were found in one sample sequenced in a study of blood T cell repertoires in COVID-19. Repertoires were generated with immunoSEQ multiplex PCR, while TCRdb's copy carries only in-frame clones and drops some. The sample consists of some 290,000 clones, approximately 86% of them appearing once. The sample comprised peripheral blood. Source of these receptors: a woman between 50 and 59 years old who had recovered from COVID-19.

This clone has only a few counts. J is TRBJ1-5 and V is TRBV5-4; D unclear. This CDR3 has 13 residues. Germline-derived CDR1 and CDR2 are SGHNT and YYREEE (reference sequence). Trimming shortened V by 0 bases and J by 9 bases, and 10 bases separated the two germline ends. For the CDR3, the DNA is TGTGCCAGCAGCTTGGACCGGGTGGGGCCCCAGCATTTT. It specifies CASSLDRVGPQHF.

This chain joins TRBV5-3 and TRBJ1-5, with TRBD1 matching over 9 bases. TRBV5-3 carries the ORF label, with uncertain function. V trimming: 6 bases; J trimming: 6 bases; junction bases outside the gene matches: 25. The CDR3 spans 20 residues. DNA for the CDR3: TGTGCCAGAACCCTGCTGAGAGGGACAGAGGACAGGGGATCGCGTCAGCCCCAGCATTTT. This translates into CARTLLRGTEDRGSRQPQHF.

The chain recombines TRBV11-3 with TRBJ2-3, with TRBD2 identical over 10 bases. The ends lost 2 bases at V and 12 bases at J; junction bases unmatched: 14. The CDR3 consists of 16 residues. The germline CDR1 and CDR2 sequences are SGHNT and YENEEA. The CDR3 reads CASSLNPSGGAHIQYF. The CDR3 DNA sequence: TGTGCCAGCAGCTTAAATCCTAGCGGGGGAGCCCATATACAGTATTTT.

This clone was seen a single time. The J gene is TRBJ1-2, the V gene TRBV20-1; no firm D call. CDR1 and CDR2 (germline): DFQATT, SNEGSKA (reference sequence). The CDR3 totals 11 residues. Between the trimmed V and J ends, which lost 6 bases and 8 bases, there was a span of 13 bases. The CDR3 reads CSAWPAEGYTF. CDR3 DNA sequence: TGCAGTGCATGGCCCGCGGAGGGCTACACCTTC.

The V gene is TRBV6-5, the J gene TRBJ1-2; D gene ambiguous. CDR1 is MNHEY and CDR2 is SVGAGI in the germline V gene. This CDR3 has 13 residues. Trimming removed 6 bases from V and 8 bases from J, with 16 bases in between. The CDR3 DNA reads as TGTGCCAGCAGCCAGAGGGCAGGTCACGGCTACACCTTC. Protein sequence: CASSQRAGHGYTF.

The rearrangement links TRBV28 to TRBJ1-3, with TRBD1 as a possible D gene (5 bases). The CDR3 sequence is 15 residues long. Germline loops: CDR1 MDHEN, CDR2 SYDVKM. Trimming took off 3 bases at V and 2 bases at J, with 11 bases between the two ends. The CDR3 reads CASSFQGRTGNTIYF. CDR3 DNA: TGTGCCAGCAGTTTCCAGGGCCGAACTGGAAACACCATATATTTT.

The V gene is TRBV6-1, the J gene TRBJ1-1; perhaps TRBD1 as D (5 bases). Germline V lookup: CDR1 MNHNS, CDR2 SASEGT. Trimming pared 2 bases from V and 7 bases from J, leaving 11 bases between. The length of the CDR3 is 13 residues. The CDR3: CASSEPRGSEAFF. CDR3 bases: TGTGCCAGCAGTGAACCCCGGGGGAGTGAAGCTTTCTTT.

This chain links TRBV3-1 (or the pseudogene TRBV3-2) with TRBJ1-5, with a weak D call TRBD1 (5 bases). This CDR3 has 16 residues. Trimming removed 3 bases from V and 6 bases from J, with 18 bases in between. The germline CDR1 and CDR2 sequences are LGHDT and YNNKEL (reference sequence). CDR3 protein: CASSHTSGGLGQPQHF. CDR3 nucleotide sequence: TGTGCCAGCAGCCATACCTCCGGGGGTCTGGGTCAGCCCCAGCATTTT.

This clone was recorded only once. V is TRBV27 and J is TRBJ2-7, with 9 bases fitting TRBD2. CDR3 length: 17 residues. V shed 3 bases, J shed 6 bases, and the junction held 15 bases outside the gene matches. The V gene's germline CDR1 is MNHEY and CDR2 SMNVEV (reference sequence). The CDR3 loop reads CASSFPVAGGTRREQYF. In nucleotides, the CDR3 is TGTGCCAGCAGTTTCCCCGTTGCGGGAGGGACGAGACGCGAGCAGTACTTC.

The chain combines TRBV18 with TRBJ2-7, with 9 bases lining up with TRBD1. Unmatched junction bases numbered 6, after V lost 6 bases and J lost 3 bases. CDR3 length: 14 residues. Germline V gene sequence: CDR1 KGHSH, CDR2 LQKENI. The CDR3 reads CASSGGQGLYEQYF. DNA for the CDR3: TGTGCCAGCTCTGGGGGACAGGGTCTCTACGAGCAGTACTTC.

This chain connects TRBV29-1 to TRBJ2-6; 10 bases line up with TRBD1. This CDR3 contains 14 residues. The V gene's germline CDR1 is SQVTM and CDR2 ANQGSEA. With V trimmed by 6 bases and J by 2 bases, 1 base remained unmatched. CDR3 sequence reads: CSVGTGAGANVLTF. DNA of the CDR3: TGCAGCGTGGGGACAGGGGCTGGGGCCAACGTCCTGACTTTC.

The chain joins TRBV2 to TRBJ1-2, with 7 bases matching TRBD1. Per germline, CDR1 SNHLY and CDR2 FYNNEI. This CDR3 is built from 17 residues. V lost 4 bases to trimming and J lost 6 bases; unmatched junction nucleotides: 17. This CDR3 reads CASSVPPTGMEWNGYTF. The CDR3 DNA follows: TGTGCCAGCAGTGTTCCTCCGACAGGGATGGAATGGAATGGCTACACCTTC.

The chain uses TRBV5-5 and TRBJ2-5; D gene uncertain. This CDR3 comprises 14 residues. CDR1 and CDR2 (germline): SGHKS, YYEKEE (reference sequence). V was cut by 0 bases and J by 1 base, with 7 bases left in between. In nucleotides, the CDR3 is TGTGCCAGCAGCTTGGAGTCGGTCCAAGAGACCCAGTACTTC. It translates to CASSLESVQETQYF.

This chain joins TRBV5-1 and TRBJ1-1; D call uncertain. CDR3 length equals 16 residues. V lost 0 bases, J lost 3 bases, and 15 bases lay in between. In germline, CDR1 is SGHRS, CDR2 YFSETQ. The CDR3, as DNA: TGCGCCAGCAGCTTGGTAGGAGGGAGAGGTTACACTGAAGCTTTCTTT. Protein sequence: CASSLVGGRGYTEAFF. Combining the CDR3 with reference TRBV5-1 and TRBJ1-1 gives the whole variable domain KAGVTQTPRYLIKTRGQQVTLSCSPISGHRSVSWYQQTPGQGLQFLFEYFSETQRNKGNFPGRFSGRQFSNSRSEMNVSTLELGDSALYLCASSLVGGRGYTEAFFGQGTRLTVV.

J is TRBJ2-5 and V is TRBV15; 8 nucleotides agree with TRBD1. The J segment lost 2 bases and the V segment lost 3 bases, leaving 14 bases of the junction unmatched. The CDR3 has 18 amino acids. Germline CDR1 reads LNHNV; CDR2 reads YYDKDF (reference sequence). CDR3 in amino acids: CATSSTVSEDREQETQYF. The CDR3 nucleotides are TGTGCCACCAGCAGTACAGTGTCCGAGGACAGGGAGCAAGAGACCCAGTACTTC.

J is TRBJ2-1 and V is TRBV19; 14 nucleotides match TRBD2. The CDR3 sequence is 16 residues long. J gave up 9 bases and V 7 bases, and 11 bases lay outside the gene matches. In germline, CDR1 is LNHDA, CDR2 SQIVND (reference sequence). The CDR3 bases are TGTGCCAGTATGGGTACGGGACTAGCGGGAGTTAGTGAGCAGTTCTTC. Protein product: CASMGTGLAGVSEQFF.

The J gene is TRBJ2-3, the V gene TRBV9; TRBD2 matches 7 bases. Losses at the gene ends were 0 bases for V and 0 bases for J; bases not matched to a gene: 4. Germline CDR1 and CDR2: SGDLS and YYNGEE. The CDR3 contains 16 residues. CDR3 DNA: TGTGCCAGCAGCGTAGCTGCTAGCGGTAGCACAGATACGCAGTATTTT. It specifies CASSVAASGSTDTQYF.

This sequence joins TRBV5-4 and TRBJ2-3; D is perhaps TRBD1 (6 bases). The CDR3 loop spans 14 amino acids. Germline V lookup: CDR1 SGHNT, CDR2 YYREEE (reference sequence). Trimming shortened V by 0 bases and J by 1 base, and 6 bases separated the two germline ends. CDR3 loop: CASSLDRGTDTQYF. For the CDR3, the DNA is TGTGCCAGCAGCTTGGACAGGGGCACAGATACGCAGTATTTT.

The chain employs TRBV30 and TRBJ1-1; TRBD1 agrees at 8 bases. The trim removed 4 bases at V and 4 bases at J, leaving 8 bases unmatched. Germline lookup yields CDR1 GTSNPN and CDR2 SVGIG (reference sequence). The CDR3 sequence is 14 residues long. The CDR3 bases are TGTGCCTGGACCCCGGACAGGGCAGGCACTGAAGCTTTCTTT. Its translation: CAWTPDRAGTEAFF.

This clone appeared a single time. The chain is built from TRBV6-5 and TRBJ2-3; TRBD2 matches 8 bases. The CDR3 extends over 15 amino acids. In germline, CDR1 is MNHEY, CDR2 SVGAGI. The V gene end was trimmed by 6 bases and the J gene end by 4 bases; junction bases not matched to a gene: 9. The CDR3 DNA is TGTGCCAGCAGCGGGGCGGGGGGCCTCTCAGATACGCAGTATTTT. Its translation is CASSGAGGLSDTQYF.

V gene TRBV4-3 combines with J gene TRBJ1-1; D might be TRBD1 (6 bases). V was cut by 0 bases and J by 0 bases, with 11 bases left in between. The V gene's germline CDR1 is LGHNA and CDR2 YSLEER. There are 16 residues in the CDR3. This chain's CDR3 is CASSQDKGVMNTEAFF. The CDR3 DNA follows: TGCGCCAGCAGCCAAGACAAGGGGGTGATGAACACTGAAGCTTTCTTT.

V usage is TRBV7-8 and J usage is TRBJ2-7; 8 nucleotides agree with TRBD1. Trimming removed 5 bases from V and 5 bases from J; junction bases left unmatched: 11. The CDR3 has 15 residues. Germline V gene data show CDR1 as SGHVS and CDR2 as FQNEAQ. The chain's CDR3 is CASSPLLDREHEQYF. The CDR3, as DNA: TGTGCCAGCAGCCCCCTGCTGGACAGGGAGCACGAGCAGTACTTC.